This T cell receptor beta chain was documented in a study of T cell responses to AZD1222 COVID-19 vaccine. Study conclusions and caveats: When two AZD1222 doses had been given, Spike-specific TCR breadth and depth rose.

Second doses that came at about 4 or about 12 weeks were put together. Method: immunoSEQ multiplex PCR; TCRdb's copy keeps in-frame clones and lacks some. Of 150,000 to 200,000 clones listed, roughly nine tenths are singletons. Notes on this clone: Its antigen remains unknown.

V gave up 5 bases and J gave up 0 bases, with 10 bases separating them. CDR1 and CDR2 (germline): GTSNPN, SVGIG (reference sequence). The CDR3 has 13 amino acids. The TCR was taken from an adult who received the AZD1222 COVID-19 vaccine. V gene TRBV30 combines with J gene TRBJ1-2, with D possibly TRBD1 on 6 matching bases. The sequenced sample was peripheral blood, obtained 28 days after the second AZD1222 dose. This CDR3 reads CAWGTRANYGYTF. Written as DNA, the CDR3 is TGTGCCTGGGGGACAAGAGCTAACTATGGCTACACCTTC.